Each of the 14 T cell receptor beta chains below was sequenced from the same sample in a study of T cell responses to AZD1222 COVID-19 vaccine. The protocol was immunoSEQ multiplex PCR, while the TCRdb copy is restricted to in-frame clones and leaves out a portion. The data contain 45,000 or so clones, nearly 85% of them singletons. The specimen comprised peripheral blood, sampled on day 0 of AZD1222 vaccination. Every receptor here comes from an adult in good health.

The chain carries TRBV23-1 and TRBJ1-2; 9 nucleotides align to TRBD1. TRBV23-1 is marked as an open reading frame, function uncertain. The CDR3 contains 16 residues. V dropped 9 bases and J dropped 0; count of bases not matched to a gene: 11. Here the CDR3 DNA reads TGCGCCAGAAAAAGCTACAGGGGGCGGTCTAACTATGGCTACACCTTC. It specifies CARKSYRGRSNYGYTF.

V and J are TRBV5-6 and TRBJ1-3; 7 bases fit TRBD1. Germline loops: CDR1 SGHDT, CDR2 YYEEEE. V shed 3 bases and J 8 bases; nucleotides not matched to a gene: 11. The CDR3 totals 15 residues. The CDR3 DNA reads as TGTGCCAGCAGCTCGCTCATGGACAGGCGGGACACCATATATTTT. Translated, it gives CASSSLMDRRDTIYF.

The chain combines TRBV18 with TRBJ2-1; TRBD2 aligns across 7 bases. There are 19 residues in the CDR3. CDR1 KGHSH and CDR2 LQKENI come from the germline V gene. Trimming removed 0 bases from V and 3 bases from J; junction bases left unmatched: 14. CDR3 loop: CASSPPVGASGSLYNEQFF. The CDR3 nucleotides are TGTGCCAGCTCACCACCGGTAGGGGCTAGCGGATCCCTCTACAATGAGCAGTTCTTC. Full variable domain (rest looked up from reference TRBV18 and TRBJ2-1): NAGVMQNPRHLVRRRGQEARLRCSPMKGHSHVYWYRQLPEEGLKFMVYLQKENIIDESGMPKERFSAEFPKEGPSILRIQQVVRGDSAAYFCASSPPVGASGSLYNEQFFGPGTRLTVL.

The chain has TRBV5-6 and TRBJ1-1; TRBD1 agrees at 8 bases. Germline values: CDR1 SGHDT, CDR2 YYEEEE. The CDR3 runs to 14 residues. V dropped 4 bases and J dropped 7; count of bases not matched to a gene: 9. CDR3 sequence reads: CASSTGQVKIEAFF. CDR3 nucleotide sequence: TGTGCCAGCAGCACGGGACAGGTAAAAATTGAAGCTTTCTTT.

V and J are TRBV4-3 and TRBJ1-1; 7 bases fit TRBD1. Germline CDR1 is LGHNA and CDR2 is YSLEER. The junction had 6 bases not matched to a gene; V was cut back by 0 bases and J by 5 bases. CDR3 length: 15 residues. Here the CDR3 reads CASSQEPGGRTEAFF. The CDR3 bases are TGCGCCAGCAGCCAAGAGCCAGGGGGAAGGACTGAAGCTTTCTTT.

The chain is built from TRBV7-3 and TRBJ2-6, with 9 bases identical to TRBD1. CDR3 length: 18 residues. Germline assignment: CDR1 SGHTA and CDR2 FQGTGA. J lost 1 base, V lost 0 bases, and 4 bases had no gene match. In nucleotides, the CDR3 is TGTGCCAGCAGCTTAACCGGGACAGGGACGTCTGGGGCCAACGTCCTGACTTTC. Its translation is CASSLTGTGTSGANVLTF.

This clone was recorded a few times. V gene TRBV28 combines with J gene TRBJ1-5; D gene ambiguous. Trimming removed 3 bases at V and 0 bases at J, with 15 bases between. Per germline, CDR1 MDHEN and CDR2 SYDVKM. This CDR3 comprises 17 residues. CDR3 sequence: CASSFGVRLYSNQPQHF. The CDR3 bases are TGTGCCAGCAGTTTTGGAGTCAGACTATATAGCAATCAGCCCCAGCATTTT.

A few counts support this clone. This chain uses TRBV9 with TRBJ2-1; no definite D call. The CDR3 is made up of 13 amino acids. CDR1 is SGDLS, CDR2 YYNGEE, per germline. V gave up 3 bases and J gave up 6 bases, with 10 bases separating them. In DNA, the CDR3 is TGTGCCAGCAGCGGGACCGGGTCCAATGAGCAGTTCTTC. Its protein is CASSGTGSNEQFF.

The rearrangement joins TRBV6-6 to TRBJ2-7; 10 bases agree with TRBD1. The CDR3 length is 15 residues. V lost 5 bases, J lost 2 bases, and 6 bases stayed unmatched. Germline V CDR1 and CDR2: MNHNY, SVGAGI (reference sequence). The CDR3 sequence: CASSKGQGRTYEQYF. The CDR3, as DNA: TGTGCCAGCAGTAAGGGACAGGGGAGGACCTACGAGCAGTACTTC.

This rearrangement joins TRBV7-9 to TRBJ2-3; 11 positions match TRBD2. The ends lost 4 bases at V and 0 bases at J; junction bases unmatched: 6. CDR1 is SEHNR, CDR2 FQNEAQ, per germline (reference sequence). The CDR3 has 17 residues. The CDR3 DNA is TGTGCCAGCAGCTCTCCGGGACTAGCGGTGAGCACAGATACGCAGTATTTT. Amino acids: CASSSPGLAVSTDTQYF.

V is TRBV7-9 and J is TRBJ2-5; weak D call: TRBD1 (6 bases). The germline V gene has CDR1 SEHNR and CDR2 FQNEAQ (reference sequence). Trimming stripped 5 bases from V and 4 bases from J, with 17 bases between. This CDR3 comprises 15 residues. Here the CDR3 DNA reads TGTGCCAGCAGCCGTTCGCAGGGGATGGGAGAGACCCAGTACTTC. Translated, it gives CASSRSQGMGETQYF.

V is TRBV7-9 and J is TRBJ2-1; tentative D call: TRBD2 (6 bases). This CDR3 region has 16 residues. V was pared by 4 bases and J by 4 bases, with 17 bases between. Germline-derived CDR1 and CDR2 are SEHNR and FQNEAQ (reference sequence). CDR3 amino acids: CASSSRTTQFYNEQFF. CDR3 bases: TGTGCCAGCAGCTCCCGGACTACCCAATTTTACAATGAGCAGTTCTTC.

V usage is TRBV7-2 and J usage is TRBJ2-7; 11 nucleotides line up with TRBD1. The CDR3 loop spans 15 amino acids. V lost 5 bases and J lost 2; bases outside the gene matches: 5. Germline V gene data show CDR1 as SGHTA and CDR2 as FQGNSA. CDR3 DNA: TGTGCCAGCAGCGCACAGGGACAGGGGGCCTACGAGCAGTACTTC. As protein: CASSAQGQGAYEQYF.

The count of this clone is one. This rearrangement joins TRBV16 to TRBJ1-4, with unresolved D. The CDR3 consists of 16 residues. The germline V gene has CDR1 KGHSY and CDR2 FQNENV. Trimming pared 1 base from V and 7 bases from J, leaving 16 bases between. This CDR3 reads CASSQFEGHLSEKLFF. CDR3 DNA sequence: TGTGCCAGCAGCCAATTCGAAGGCCACTTGAGTGAAAAACTGTTTTTT. Full variable domain (missing parts from reference TRBV16 and TRBJ1-4): GEEVAQTPKHLVRGEGQKAKLYCAPIKGHSYVFWYQQVLKNEFKFLISFQNENVFDETGMPKERFSAKCLPNSPCSLEIQATKLEDSAVYFCASSQFEGHLSEKLFFGSGTQLSVL.